Listed below are T cell receptor beta chains from one sample, sequenced in a study of PD-1 blockade in classical Hodgkin lymphoma. Generated by immunoSEQ multiplex PCR, the TCRdb table keeps only in-frame clones and is missing some. The sample consists of nearly 55,000 clones, about 85% of them appearing once. The starting material was peripheral blood mononuclear cells (PBMCs), obtained at baseline. Receptors were obtained from a human donor with classical Hodgkin lymphoma. The CDR3 runs from the conserved cysteine through the conserved F or W. The D gene is left open where the match is weak. Clone size is shown for a subset of rows, as once, few, many or a class of expanded clone.

len	j_gene	d_gene	v_gene	abundance	CDR3aa	CDR3nt
16	TRBJ1-5	-	TRBV19	-	CASSAPRGGAGQPQHF	TGTGCCAGTAGTGCCCCTAGGGGAGGGGCGGGGCAGCCCCAGCATTTT
15	TRBJ2-1	-	TRBV15	-	CATSAGPSSYNEQFF	TGTGCCACCAGCGCAGGGCCCAGCTCCTACAATGAGCAGTTCTTC
13	TRBJ2-1	-	TRBV6-6	few	CASSSGPYNEQFF	TGTGCCAGCAGTTCCGGTCCCTACAATGAGCAGTTCTTC
12	TRBJ1-4	TRBD1	TRBV30	-	CAYRGRDEKLFF	TGTGCCTACAGGGGGCGAGACGAAAAACTGTTTTTT
17	TRBJ2-2	TRBD2	TRBV7-6	-	CASSFSPGLASTGELFF	TGTGCCAGCAGCTTCTCGCCGGGACTAGCGTCCACCGGGGAGCTGTTTTTT
13	TRBJ1-3	-	TRBV7-8	once	CASSFTGGNTIYF	TGTGCCAGCAGCTTTACGGGTGGAAACACCATATATTTT
14	TRBJ2-7	-	TRBV7-2	-	CASSLADKTYEQYF	TGTGCCAGCAGCTTAGCCGACAAGACCTACGAGCAGTACTTC
14	TRBJ2-4	-	TRBV11-3	-	CASSLTLAKNIQYF	TGTGCCAGCAGCCTGACATTAGCCAAAAACATTCAGTACTTC
17	TRBJ1-4	-	TRBV25-1	-	CASSEWPQGPRNEKLFF	TGTGCCAGCAGTGAATGGCCCCAGGGCCCGCGTAATGAAAAACTGTTTTTT
14	TRBJ1-4	-	TRBV7-8	-	CASSPHRVAEKLFF	TGTGCCAGCAGCCCTCACAGAGTAGCCGAAAAACTGTTTTTT
15	TRBJ2-6	-	TRBV18	-	CASSPNWGEANVLTF	TGTGCCAGCTCACCAAATTGGGGTGAGGCCAACGTCCTGACTTTC
15	TRBJ2-1	TRBD2	TRBV18	-	CASSPGLAGDNEQFF	TGTGCCAGCTCACCGGGACTAGCGGGGGACAATGAGCAGTTCTTC
12	TRBJ2-2	-	TRBV5-4	-	CASSSPTGELFF	TGTGCCAGCAGCTCCCCTACCGGGGAGCTGTTTTTT
14	TRBJ2-3	TRBD2	TRBV10-2	-	CASRPGTNTDTQYF	TGCGCCAGCAGACCCGGGACTAACACAGATACGCAGTATTTT
13	TRBJ2-1	-	TRBV6-5	-	CASSYSGLGEQFF	TGTGCCAGCAGTTACTCGGGACTGGGTGAGCAGTTCTTC
14	TRBJ1-4	-	TRBV14	-	CASSLQGPLGKLFF	TGTGCCAGCAGCCTACAGGGCCCTTTAGGAAAACTGTTTTTT
14	TRBJ2-5	TRBD2	TRBV10-1	-	CASTLAGDSETQYF	TGCGCCAGCACGCTAGCGGGAGATTCGGAGACCCAGTACTTC
14	TRBJ1-1	-	TRBV5-1	once	CATSPLTGNTEAFF	TGCGCCACCAGCCCCCTGACAGGCAACACTGAAGCTTTCTTT
14	TRBJ2-7	-	TRBV30	-	CAWSVGLATYEQYF	TGTGCCTGGAGCGTCGGGCTAGCGACTTACGAGCAGTACTTC
11	TRBJ2-7	TRBD2	TRBV27	-	CASSSLGLEYF	TGTGCCAGCAGTTCCCTCGGACTAGAGTACTTC
12	TRBJ1-2	-	TRBV2	-	CASRGEGVGYTF	TGTGCCAGCAGAGGAGAGGGTGTAGGCTACACCTTC
17	TRBJ1-2	-	TRBV7-6	-	CASSAGPGAISHYGYTF	TGTGCCAGCAGCGCTGGTCCGGGGGCAATATCCCACTATGGCTACACCTTC
12	TRBJ1-3	-	TRBV30	-	CALGPAGNTIYF	TGTGCCTTGGGGCCAGCAGGAAACACCATATATTTT
16	TRBJ2-3	TRBD2	TRBV19	-	CASSMGGTSGSDTQYF	TGTGCCAGTAGTATGGGTGGGACTAGCGGATCAGATACGCAGTATTTT
18	TRBJ1-1	TRBD1	TRBV5-1	once	CASSPPFLPGQGNTEAFF	TGCGCCAGCAGCCCCCCCTTTTTGCCGGGACAGGGGAATACTGAAGCTTTCTTT
17	TRBJ2-3	-	TRBV29-1	-	CSVEINGRGRTSDTQYF	TGCAGCGTTGAAATAAACGGGCGGGGGCGGACCTCAGATACGCAGTATTTT
13	TRBJ2-2	-	TRBV7-3	once	CASSSPPDGELFF	TGTGCCAGCAGCTCCCCCCCGGACGGGGAGCTGTTTTTT
14	TRBJ1-2	-	TRBV5-6	-	CASSLMGGGQGYTF	TGTGCCAGCAGCTTGATGGGGGGAGGTCAGGGCTACACCTTC
15	TRBJ1-2	-	TRBV7-8	-	CASSSYVIKGWGYTF	TGTGCCAGCAGCTCCTACGTCATCAAGGGTTGGGGCTACACCTTC
11	TRBJ1-1	-	TRBV29-1	-	CTSGRGNEAFF	TGCACCTCAGGGCGGGGCAATGAAGCTTTCTTT
17	TRBJ2-1	-	TRBV19	-	CASSISGLWEAYNEQFF	TGTGCCAGTAGTATAAGTGGGTTGTGGGAGGCCTACAATGAGCAGTTCTTC
13	TRBJ1-1	-	TRBV10-3	-	CAISENEHTEAFF	TGTGCCATCAGTGAGAACGAGCACACTGAAGCTTTCTTT
11	TRBJ2-2	-	TRBV20-1	-	CSVQGVGELFF	TGCAGTGTCCAGGGCGTCGGGGAGCTGTTTTTT
12	TRBJ2-1	TRBD1	TRBV7-2	-	CASSTGVGEQFF	TGTGCCAGCAGCACAGGGGTGGGTGAGCAGTTCTTC
15	TRBJ2-1	TRBD2	TRBV19	-	CASSVTGLHNNEQFF	TGTGCCAGTAGTGTAACGGGACTACACAACAATGAGCAGTTCTTC
13	TRBJ2-7	-	TRBV30	few	CAWAGGQTYEQYF	TGTGCCTGGGCGGGTGGGCAAACCTACGAGCAGTACTTC
14	TRBJ2-3	TRBD2	TRBV5-4	-	CASSTSGRWDTQYF	TGTGCCAGCAGCACTAGCGGGAGATGGGATACGCAGTATTTT
14	TRBJ2-7	-	TRBV9	-	CASSVAGPLSEQYF	TGTGCCAGCAGCGTAGCTGGGCCGTTGAGCGAGCAGTACTTC
16	TRBJ1-1	-	TRBV5-4	-	CASSLAGSLMNTEAFF	TGTGCCAGCAGCTTGGCCGGTAGCCTAATGAACACTGAAGCTTTCTTT
17	TRBJ2-5	TRBD2	TRBV2	-	CASTVTSGSVGEETQYF	TGTGCCAGCACTGTCACTAGCGGGAGCGTTGGAGAAGAGACCCAGTACTTC